These T cell receptor beta chains were read from a single sample in a study of beta chain features in type 1 diabetes. Assay used: immunoSEQ multiplex PCR; TCRdb lists only in-frame clones, some missing. The sample has roughly 230,000 clones; about a tenth are singletons. Sequencing was carried out using naive CD4+ T cells from blood. Receptor source: a young man with type 1 diabetes. The CDR3 runs from the conserved cysteine through the conserved F or W. The order of the fields is clone size, V gene, D gene, J gene, CDR3 DNA, CDR3 protein. A D gene is named only where the DNA matches it firmly. Where a row states a size, it is once, few, many or the class of an expanded clone; other rows omit it.

-	TRBV5-1	TRBD2	TRBJ2-5	TGCGCCAGCAGCCTACAGCGGGATAAACAAGAGACCCAGTACTTC	CASSLQRDKQETQYF
few	TRBV6-5	TRBD1	TRBJ2-2	TGTGCCAGCAGACAAGGGACAGCTACCCGGGAGCTGTTTTTT	CASRQGTATRELFF
few	TRBV6-5	TRBD2	TRBJ2-7	TGTGCCACACAGCGGGGGGCCTTTCCCTACGAGCAGTACTTC	CATQRGAFPYEQYF
-	TRBV30	-	TRBJ1-2	TGTGCCTGGGCACTTAGATCAGGCTACTATGGCTACACCTTC	CAWALRSGYYGYTF
few	TRBV7-2	TRBD1	TRBJ2-7	TGTGCCAGCAGCTTAGTCGGGACAGGGGGCTGGGAGCAGTACTTC	CASSLVGTGGWEQYF
few	TRBV7-2	-	TRBJ1-4	TGTGCCAGCAGCTTAGTTCGAGGGTTAAATGAAAAACTGTTTTTT	CASSLVRGLNEKLFF
few	TRBV5-4	TRBD1	TRBJ1-6	TGTGCCAGCAGCCGGGACAGGGACTCCTATAATTCACCCCTCCACTTT	CASSRDRDSYNSPLHF
few	TRBV6-6	-	TRBJ2-1	TGTGCCAGCAGTCCTTCGCAGGGGAATGAGCAGTTCTTC	CASSPSQGNEQFF
-	TRBV30	TRBD1	TRBJ1-2	TGTGCCTGGAGTTACGGGACAGGGGGTGGCTACACCTTC	CAWSYGTGGGYTF
few	TRBV7-2	TRBD1	TRBJ2-1	TGTGCCAGCAGTTCCGACAGGGCCAAGCAGTTCTTC	CASSSDRAKQFF
-	TRBV7-9	TRBD1	TRBJ1-5	TGTGCCAGCAGCTTAGGGGACAGCACGCATCAGCCCCAGCATTTT	CASSLGDSTHQPQHF
-	TRBV5-1	-	TRBJ1-1	TGCGCCAGCAGGCAGGGTTCTCGGGACACTGAAGCTTTCTTT	CASRQGSRDTEAFF
-	TRBV9	-	TRBJ2-7	TGTGCCAGCAGCGTAGGACTAGGACCAGTCAACGGGCAGTACTTC	CASSVGLGPVNGQYF
few	TRBV30	-	TRBJ2-1	TGTGCCGGGGCTGGGTACAATGAGCAGTTCTTC	CAGAGYNEQFF
-	TRBV28	TRBD1	TRBJ2-5	TGTGCCAGCAGTACCGGACAGGCAAGGTCGGAGACCCAGTACTTC	CASSTGQARSETQYF
-	TRBV29-1	TRBD2	TRBJ2-2	TGCGGGAGTCGAGCGGGGGGGCCGCGGACCGGGGAGCTGTTTTTT	CGSRAGGPRTGELFF
-	TRBV23-1	-	TRBJ2-7	TGCGCCAGCAGTCATCGGACAGTCTCCTACGAGCAGTACTTC	CASSHRTVSYEQYF
-	TRBV5-6	TRBD1	TRBJ1-2	TGTGCCAGCAGCGACGGGACAGGGGACTATGGCTACACCTTC	CASSDGTGDYGYTF
-	TRBV4-2	TRBD1	TRBJ1-2	TGTGCCAGCAGCCCGACGGACAGGGATGGCTACACCTTC	CASSPTDRDGYTF
few	TRBV18	TRBD1	TRBJ2-7	TGTGCCAGCTCCGCACAGGGGATCCCCTCCTACGAGCAGTACTTC	CASSAQGIPSYEQYF
-	TRBV30	-	TRBJ1-1	TGTGCCACGTCGGGAGTTCTGAACACTGAAGCTTTCTTT	CATSGVLNTEAFF
-	TRBV18	-	TRBJ2-7	TGTGCCAGCTCACCAGACAGGCAATCGTACGAGCAGTACTTC	CASSPDRQSYEQYF
few	TRBV10-3	-	TRBJ1-1	TGTGCCATCGAGGGAGGGAAGGACACTGAAGCTTTCTTT	CAIEGGKDTEAFF
few	TRBV7-6	TRBD1	TRBJ2-7	TGTGCCAGCAGCTTAGAGGTAGGGGGCGGATACGAGCAGTACTTC	CASSLEVGGGYEQYF
-	TRBV7-9	TRBD1	TRBJ2-6	TGTGCCAGCAGCCCCCGGACAGGGGTGGCTGGGGCCAACGTCCTGACTTTC	CASSPRTGVAGANVLTF
-	TRBV4-1	TRBD1	TRBJ2-1	TGCGCCAGCAGCCAAGAGGGAGGCAGGGGGCGAGGGGAGCAGTTCTTC	CASSQEGGRGRGEQFF
few	TRBV9	TRBD1	TRBJ1-1	TGTGCCAGCGGTATGACGGACAGGTTGACTGAAGCTTTCTTT	CASGMTDRLTEAFF
-	TRBV29-1	-	TRBJ1-1	TGCAGCGTTGCCCCTCTGAACACTGAAGCTTTCTTT	CSVAPLNTEAFF
few	TRBV5-4	TRBD1	TRBJ1-1	TGTGCCAGCAGCAGTAGACCGGGACAGACGAACACTGAAGCTTTCTTT	CASSSRPGQTNTEAFF
few	TRBV30	TRBD1	TRBJ1-2	TGTGCCTGGAGTATGGGGACAGGGGCCTGGGGCTACACCTTC	CAWSMGTGAWGYTF
few	TRBV2	TRBD1	TRBJ2-3	TGTGCCAGCAGTGGGACAGGGTCGGCAGATACGCAGTATTTT	CASSGTGSADTQYF
-	TRBV7-3	TRBD2	TRBJ2-3	TGTGCCAGCAGCTCCACTAGCGGGGGCGACACGCAGTATTTT	CASSSTSGGDTQYF
few	TRBV28	-	TRBJ2-7	TGTGCCAGCAGCTGGACACGACGTCTCGAGCAGTACTTC	CASSWTRRLEQYF
few	TRBV2	-	TRBJ2-7	TGTGCCACCCTACGCGGGGGCGCCTACGAGCAGTACTTC	CATLRGGAYEQYF
few	TRBV29-1	TRBD1	TRBJ2-7	TGCAGCGTTGCAGCGTGGACAGGGGTCTACGAGCAGTACTTC	CSVAAWTGVYEQYF
-	TRBV7-2	-	TRBJ2-3	TGTGCCAGCAGCTTAGTAGGCGGATCCTCCACAGATACGCAGTATTTT	CASSLVGGSSTDTQYF
-	TRBV9	-	TRBJ2-1	TGTGCCAGCAGCCTGGGCGGGGCAAGCAATGAGCAGTTCTTC	CASSLGGASNEQFF
few	TRBV28	TRBD1	TRBJ2-7	TGTGCCAGCAGGCCGGGACAGCCTTACGAGCAGTACTTC	CASRPGQPYEQYF
few	TRBV13	-	TRBJ2-5	TGTGCCAGCACCTCCCCCCCAAACAGGGATGGTCAAGAGACCCAGTACTTC	CASTSPPNRDGQETQYF
-	TRBV18	-	TRBJ1-5	TGTGCCAGCTCATTGGGACCCGGGGGACGCAATCAGCCCCAGCATTTT	CASSLGPGGRNQPQHF
-	TRBV18	-	TRBJ2-7	TGTGCCAGCTCTTATCTAACAGATCCCGAGCAGTACTTC	CASSYLTDPEQYF
-	TRBV28	-	TRBJ2-7	TGTGCCAGCAGTTTATTAGGACAGGGAGGGGGTTACGAGCAGTACTTC	CASSLLGQGGGYEQYF
few	TRBV7-6	TRBD2	TRBJ2-3	TGTGCCAGCAGCTTGATTAGCGGGGAGAGCACAGATACGCAGTATTTT	CASSLISGESTDTQYF
-	TRBV5-1	TRBD2	TRBJ2-1	TGCGCCAGCAGCGGGGCTAGCGGGAGCAATGAGCAGTTCTTC	CASSGASGSNEQFF
-	TRBV7-9	TRBD2	TRBJ2-1	TGTGCCAGCAGGCGTAGCGGGGGGGCCCTTGGTGAGCAGTTCTTC	CASRRSGGALGEQFF
few	TRBV7-2	-	TRBJ2-3	TGTGCCAGCAGCTCCTGGGGGGGCGGAACAGATACGCAGTATTTT	CASSSWGGGTDTQYF
-	TRBV19	TRBD1	TRBJ2-3	TGTGCCAGCGCAGGGACAGGCCGCACAGATACGCAGTATTTT	CASAGTGRTDTQYF
-	TRBV7-2	TRBD1	TRBJ1-2	TGTGCCAGCAGCCTACAGGGGCGCTATGGCTACACCTTC	CASSLQGRYGYTF
few	TRBV14	TRBD1	TRBJ1-2	TGTGCCAGCAGCACAGGGGGCACTACCTATGGCTACACCTTC	CASSTGGTTYGYTF
-	TRBV4-3	TRBD1	TRBJ2-3	TGCGCCAGCAGCCCGCGGGACAGGGGCACAGATACGCAGTATTTT	CASSPRDRGTDTQYF
few	TRBV18	-	TRBJ2-7	TGTGCCAGCTCACCATCATCCCCCGGGAACTCCGAGCAGTACTTC	CASSPSSPGNSEQYF
-	TRBV2	-	TRBJ2-2	TGTGCCAGCAGTGCGGACAGCTTTAACACCGGGGAGCTGTTTTTT	CASSADSFNTGELFF
-	TRBV19	-	TRBJ2-7	TGTGCCAGTAGTACGCGGACAGCCTACGAGCAGTACTTC	CASSTRTAYEQYF